The next 27 T cell receptor beta chains were all read from a single sample in a study of OX40 agonist ivuxolimab in advanced cancers. TCRdb's table, derived via immunoSEQ multiplex PCR, lists solely in-frame clones and lacks some. This table holds fewer than 65,000 clones, 90% found once. Sequenced here: CD4+ or CD8+ T cells sorted from blood, sampled in a trial of the OX40 agonist ivuxolimab. The source is an adult with an advanced solid tumor such as melanoma, head and neck, liver or kidney cancer.

V gene TRBV19 combines with J gene TRBJ2-1, with D possibly matching TRBD2 (5 bases). The germline V gene encodes CDR1 LNHDA and CDR2 SQIVND (reference sequence). The length of the CDR3 is 13 residues. The V end was cut by 2 bases, the J end by 6 bases, with 8 bases between. The CDR3 region has the DNA TGTGCCAGTAGTATAAAGCGGACCAATGAGCAGTTCTTC. The encoded protein is CASSIKRTNEQFF.

The J gene is TRBJ1-2, the V gene TRBV11-2; 11 nucleotides agree with TRBD1. Germline CDR1 reads SGHAT; CDR2 reads FQNNGV. The CDR3 covers 15 residues. V lost 5 bases and J lost 5; bases outside the gene matches: 7. CDR3 nucleotides: TGTGCCAGCAGCCCTTATGGACAGGGGGCGTATGGCTACACCTTC. Translating gives CASSPYGQGAYGYTF.

The rearrangement uses TRBV10-3 and TRBJ1-4; 7 bases agree with TRBD1. The CDR3 extends over 13 amino acids. Trimming at V came to 5 bases and at J to 8 bases, leaving 5 bases not matched to a gene. Per the germline V gene, CDR1 is ENHRY and CDR2 is SYGVKD. CDR3 sequence (DNA): TGTGCCATCAGTCCGGGACAGAACGAAAAACTGTTTTTT. Translating gives CAISPGQNEKLFF.

The chain has TRBV4-1 and TRBJ1-1; TRBD1 agrees at 12 bases. The ends lost 3 bases at V and 5 bases at J; junction bases unmatched: 7. CDR1 and CDR2 from the germline V gene are MGHRA and YSYEKL. The CDR3 has 16 residues. For the CDR3, the DNA is TGCGCCAGCAGCCAGGGACAGGGGGCGTCGGGAACTGAAGCTTTCTTT. The encoded protein is CASSQGQGASGTEAFF.

The table lists this clone with a few counts. The chain links TRBV4-2 to TRBJ2-1; 14 bases are a match to TRBD2. The CDR3 runs to 17 residues. From germline, CDR1 is LGHNA and CDR2 YNFKEQ. With 1 base clipped from V and 8 bases from J, the junction kept 7 bases outside the gene matches. This CDR3 reads CASSQVRGLAGVDEQFF. CDR3 DNA: TGTGCCAGCAGCCAAGTGAGGGGACTAGCGGGAGTAGATGAGCAGTTCTTC.

The rearrangement uses TRBV25-1 and TRBJ2-7; perhaps TRBD1 as D (6 bases). The CDR3 has 16 amino acids. Germline V gene sequence: CDR1 MGHDK, CDR2 SYGVNS. V lost 3 bases, J lost 0 bases, and 15 bases lay in between. CDR3 DNA: TGTGCCAGCAGTGATTTAGGCAGGGGCCGCTCCTACGAGCAGTACTTC. This gives the protein CASSDLGRGRSYEQYF.

In regard to this clone: Other DNA sequences in this sample translate to the same CDR3. The genes are TRBV21-1 and TRBJ1-2; the D call in the table, TRBD1, was not verified against the DNA. TRBV21-1 is a pseudogene. This CDR3 spans 14 amino acids. The CDR3 bases are TGTGCCAGCAGCGTGGGACACCACCCGGGTGGCTACACCTTC. It codes for CASSVGHHPGGYTF.

The chain couples TRBV18 to TRBJ1-2, with a weak D call TRBD1 (6 bases). This CDR3 contains 11 residues. Looked up from germline, CDR1 is KGHSH and CDR2 is LQKENI. V was cut by 5 bases and J by 8 bases, with 9 bases left in between. The CDR3 spells CASSDRFGYTF. In DNA, the CDR3 is TGTGCCAGCTCAGACAGGTTCGGCTACACCTTC.

V and J are TRBV15 and TRBJ2-1; 13 bases are a match to TRBD2. The length of the CDR3 is 15 residues. Germline assignment: CDR1 LNHNV and CDR2 YYDKDF (reference sequence). The V segment lost 3 bases and the J segment 6 bases; nucleotides outside the gene matches: 2. In DNA form, the CDR3 reads TGTGCCACCAGCAGGCGGACTAGCGGGAGCAATGAGCAGTTCTTC. It codes for CATSRRTSGSNEQFF.

Written as DNA, the CDR3 is TGTGCCAGTAGGACTAGCGGGAGCCCTCTGTTGGGGCAGTTCTTC. Protein: CASRTSGSPLLGQFF. The chain links TRBV19 to TRBJ2-1; 12 bases are a match to TRBD2. V lost 6 bases and J lost 12; bases outside the gene matches: 12. CDR3 length: 15 residues. CDR1 and CDR2 from the germline V gene are LNHDA and SQIVND (reference sequence).

The CDR3 sequence: CASSSGTGRTYEQYF. CDR3 DNA: TGTGCCAGCAGCAGCGGGACAGGCCGAACCTACGAGCAGTACTTC. This rearrangement joins TRBV11-2 to TRBJ2-7, with D perhaps TRBD1 (8 bases). The germline gives CDR1 SGHAT, CDR2 FQNNGV. The germline V and J ends were trimmed by 5 bases and 2 bases, with 16 bases remaining between them. CDR3 size: 15 residues.

The gene calls are TRBV7-3 and TRBJ2-7; possible D gene TRBD1, 5 bases. Trimming left V 5 bases short and J 9 bases short, with 17 bases between. The germline CDR1 and CDR2 sequences are SGHTA and FQGTGA. CDR3 size: 13 residues. In DNA, the CDR3 is TGTGCCAGCAGCATACAGGACGGTTCGATGCAGTACTTC. Protein product: CASSIQDGSMQYF.

This clone appeared once. V is TRBV5-1 and J is TRBJ2-5; no clear D gene. CDR1 SGHRS and CDR2 YFSETQ come from the germline V gene. The CDR3 runs to 11 residues. The V gene lost 3 bases and the J gene lost 6 bases, with 6 bases spanning the gap. CDR3 region: CASSSTQTQYF. The DNA of the CDR3 is TGCGCCAGCAGCTCGACACAGACCCAGTACTTC.

The chain carries TRBV10-3 and TRBJ1-3; D not certain. The ends were cut back, 3 bases at V and 0 bases at J, with 6 bases in the middle. Germline assignment: CDR1 ENHRY and CDR2 SYGVKD. The CDR3 is 14 residues long. The CDR3 nucleotides are TGTGCCATCAGTGACACGGACTCTGGAAACACCATATATTTT. It translates to CAISDTDSGNTIYF.

This clone was detected once. The chain links TRBV4-1 to TRBJ1-2; unclear D gene. Germline V CDR1 and CDR2: MGHRA, YSYEKL. With 0 bases removed from V and 5 bases from J, the gap between germline ends came to 16 bases. The CDR3 loop spans 16 amino acids. CDR3 loop: CASSQEKGSAFYGYTF. As DNA, the CDR3 is TGCGCCAGCAGCCAAGAAAAGGGTTCAGCTTTTTATGGCTACACCTTC.

This clone was seen just once. This rearrangement joins TRBV28 to TRBJ1-2, with D hard to call. Trimming stripped 5 bases from V and 0 bases from J, with 10 bases between. The germline gives CDR1 MDHEN, CDR2 SYDVKM. CDR3 length: 14 amino acids. DNA of the CDR3: TGTGCCAGCAGTACCCCGAGCGCTAACTATGGCTACACCTTC. It encodes CASSTPSANYGYTF.

This chain connects TRBV11-2 to TRBJ2-2; D is perhaps TRBD1 (5 bases). The germline gives CDR1 SGHAT, CDR2 FQNNGV. The length of the CDR3 is 13 residues. Trimming removed 4 bases at V and 6 bases at J, with 9 bases between. The CDR3 is CASSSLRAGELFF. The CDR3 DNA is TGTGCCAGCAGCTCCCTCAGGGCCGGGGAGCTGTTTTTT.

The V and J genes are TRBV7-2 and TRBJ2-7; 9 bases match TRBD2. Per germline, CDR1 SGHTA and CDR2 FQGNSA. This CDR3 is built from 15 residues. The J segment lost 6 bases and the V segment lost 0 bases, leaving 6 bases of the junction unmatched. CDR3 bases: TGTGCCAGCAGCTTAGCTCCTAGCGGGATTTCCGAGCAGTACTTC. It codes for CASSLAPSGISEQYF. Drawing the rest from reference TRBV7-2 and TRBJ2-7, the complete variable domain is GAGVSQSPSNKVTEKGKDVELRCDPISGHTALYWYRQSLGQGLEFLIYFQGNSAPDKSGLPSDRFSAERTGGSVSTLTIQRTQQEDSAVYLCASSLAPSGISEQYFGPGTRLTVT.

This chain connects TRBV6-1 to TRBJ2-7, with 9 bases fitting TRBD1. CDR3 length equals 18 residues. Trimming took 0 bases from V and 0 from J; bases not matched to a gene: 9. Germline V gene data show CDR1 as MNHNS and CDR2 as SASEGT. The CDR3 bases are TGTGCCAGCAGTGAAGCGGGCTGGGGGACAGGGCGCTCCTACGAGCAGTACTTC. Translation: CASSEAGWGTGRSYEQYF.

This chain links TRBV6-1 with TRBJ2-7; D is unresolved. Germline V lookup: CDR1 MNHNS, CDR2 SASEGT. The ends were cut back, 5 bases at V and 3 bases at J, with 11 bases in the middle. The CDR3 runs 13 residues. The CDR3 nucleotides read TGTGCCAGCAGTCGAGCCCTATACTACGAGCAGTACTTC. Amino acid sequence: CASSRALYYEQYF.

CDR3 DNA sequence: TGCGCCAGCAGCTTTGGCAGCGCATCGACAGGGTTTGGCTACACCTTC. Amino acids: CASSFGSASTGFGYTF. This sequence joins TRBV5-1 and TRBJ1-2; 7 bases are shared with TRBD1. From germline, CDR1 is SGHRS and CDR2 YFSETQ. J lost 7 bases, V lost 2 bases, and 14 bases had no gene match. CDR3 length: 16 amino acids.

The rearrangement joins TRBV5-1 to TRBJ2-5; possibly TRBD1 for D (6 bases). The ends were cut back, 4 bases at V and 0 bases at J, with 10 bases in the middle. Germline V gene data show CDR1 as SGHRS and CDR2 as YFSETQ. The CDR3 is 14 amino acids. The CDR3 sequence: CASSHGTNQETQYF. Here the CDR3 DNA reads TGCGCCAGCAGCCACGGGACAAACCAAGAGACCCAGTACTTC.

This chain links TRBV5-1 with TRBJ2-6, with 8 bases lining up with TRBD2. Germline V gene lookup returns CDR1 SGHRS and CDR2 YFSETQ. This CDR3 comprises 18 residues. J was trimmed by 4 bases and V by 3 bases; bases with no gene match: 12. The CDR3 protein is CASSSGGTASGGANVLTF. The CDR3 coding sequence is TGCGCCAGCAGCTCGGGGGGGACGGCCTCGGGCGGGGCCAACGTCCTGACTTTC.

Only one count was recorded for this clone. The CDR3, as DNA: TGTGCCAGCAGCTCAAGTAGGGGTTGGCTACTCTCCTACAATGAGCAGTTCTTC. This sequence encodes CASSSSRGWLLSYNEQFF. V gene TRBV7-4 combines with J gene TRBJ2-1; D perhaps matches TRBD1 (5 bases). Germline CDR1 and CDR2: SGHVT and SQSDAQ. The CDR3 spans 18 residues. Between the trimmed V and J ends, which lost 4 bases and 0 bases, there was a span of 19 bases.

This chain links TRBV7-8 with TRBJ2-1; 7 bases match TRBD2. CDR3 length: 16 residues. CDR1 and CDR2 from the germline V gene are SGHVS and FQNEAQ. With 6 bases clipped from V and 3 bases from J, the junction kept 11 bases outside the gene matches. The CDR3 DNA sequence: TGTGCCAGCAGTTTTAATGGCGGGAGAGGCTACAATGAGCAGTTCTTC. Its protein is CASSFNGGRGYNEQFF.

V gene TRBV2 combines with J gene TRBJ2-7; D is ambiguous. The CDR3 sequence is 17 residues long. V was trimmed by 1 base and J by 3 bases, leaving 19 bases between them. The germline CDR1 and CDR2 sequences are SNHLY and FYNNEI. CDR3 protein: CASSEGMVWTRIYEQYF. DNA for the CDR3: TGTGCCAGCAGTGAAGGAATGGTGTGGACCCGAATCTACGAGCAGTACTTC.

This chain joins TRBV9 and TRBJ2-1; unclear D gene. Germline V gives CDR1 SGDLS, CDR2 YYNGEE. This CDR3 contains 14 residues. V lost 3 bases to trimming and J lost 3 bases, with 10 bases between them. The CDR3 loop is CASSAWTGYNEQFF. The CDR3 DNA follows: TGTGCCAGCAGCGCCTGGACGGGCTACAATGAGCAGTTCTTC.